The T cell receptor beta chain under discussion was sequenced for a study of Ad26.COV2.S vaccination and SARS-CoV-2 variants. The CDR3 is made up of 15 amino acids. Germline V gene lookup returns CDR1 MNHNY and CDR2 SVGAGI (reference sequence). V lost 7 bases, J lost 4 bases, and 11 bases stayed unmatched. The treatment: over 15 received Ad26.COV2.S at low or high dose, single or two shots; about 5 received placebo; per-sample allocation not given. Sampling was performed 63 days after the first vaccine or placebo injection. Method: immunoSEQ multiplex PCR; TCRdb's copy keeps in-frame clones and lacks some. The sample carries hundreds of thousands of clones, 70% to 90% recorded once.

V and J are TRBV6-6 and TRBJ1-2; 8 positions agree with TRBD1. This material consisted of peripheral blood, taken in a trial of Ad26.COV2.S vaccine versus placebo. This TCR was sampled from a person between 18 and 59 years old who received the Ad26.COV2.S COVID-19 vaccine or a placebo. The CDR3 loop reads CASKQMDREGYGYTF. The CDR3 nucleotides are TGTGCCAGCAAACAAATGGACAGGGAGGGCTATGGCTACACCTTC.